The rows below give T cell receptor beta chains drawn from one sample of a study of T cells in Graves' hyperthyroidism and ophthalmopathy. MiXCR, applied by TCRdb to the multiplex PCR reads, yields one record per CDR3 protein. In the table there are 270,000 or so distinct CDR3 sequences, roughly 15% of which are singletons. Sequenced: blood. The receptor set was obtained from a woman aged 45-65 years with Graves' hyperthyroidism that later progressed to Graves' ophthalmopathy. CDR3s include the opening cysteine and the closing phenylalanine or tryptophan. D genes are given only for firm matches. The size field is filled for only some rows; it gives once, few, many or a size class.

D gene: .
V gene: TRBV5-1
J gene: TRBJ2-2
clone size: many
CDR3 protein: CASSLRDWSAGELFF
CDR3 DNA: TGCGCCAGCAGCTTGAGGGACTGGTCGGCCGGGGAGCTGTTTTTT

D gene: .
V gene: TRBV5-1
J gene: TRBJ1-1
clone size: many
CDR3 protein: CASSLGEALGTEAFF
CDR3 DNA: TGCGCCAGCAGCTTGGGGGAGGCTTTAGGCACTGAAGCTTTCTTT

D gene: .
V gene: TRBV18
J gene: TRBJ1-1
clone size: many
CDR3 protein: CASSLSRTENTEAFF
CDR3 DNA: TGTGCCAGCTCACTTAGCCGGACGGAGAACACTGAAGCTTTCTTT

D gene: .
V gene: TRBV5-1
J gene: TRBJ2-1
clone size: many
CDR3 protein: CASSLDGSGAYTNEQFF
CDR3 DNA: TGCGCCAGCAGCTTGGATGGGTCGGGAGCCTACACGAATGAGCAGTTCTTC

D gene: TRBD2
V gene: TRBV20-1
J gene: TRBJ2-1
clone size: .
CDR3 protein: CSARGAGGGGVYNEQFF
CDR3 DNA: TGCAGTGCTAGGGGGGCCGGGGGGGGAGGGGTATACAATGAGCAGTTCTTC

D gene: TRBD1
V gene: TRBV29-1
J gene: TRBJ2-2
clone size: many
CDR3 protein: CSVAAGTGNTGELFF
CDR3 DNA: TGCAGCGTCGCCGCCGGGACAGGGAACACCGGGGAGCTGTTTTTT

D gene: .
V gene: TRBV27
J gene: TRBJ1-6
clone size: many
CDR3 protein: CASSLRQAVSPLHF
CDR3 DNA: TGTGCCAGCAGTTTACGACAGGCAGTCTCACCCCTCCACTTT

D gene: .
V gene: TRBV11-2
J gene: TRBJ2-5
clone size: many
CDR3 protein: CASSLYPDKTQETQYF
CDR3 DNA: TGTGCCAGCAGCCTCTATCCCGACAAGACCCAAGAGACCCAGTACTTC

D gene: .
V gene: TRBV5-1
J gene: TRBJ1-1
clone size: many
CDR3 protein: CASSSDTSNTEAFF
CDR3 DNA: TGCGCCAGCAGCTCGGACACCTCGAACACTGAAGCTTTCTTT

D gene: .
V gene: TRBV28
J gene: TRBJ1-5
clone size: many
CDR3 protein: CASSLVLYSNQPQHF
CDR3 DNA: TGTGCCAGCAGTTTGGTACTGTATAGCAATCAGCCCCAGCATTTT

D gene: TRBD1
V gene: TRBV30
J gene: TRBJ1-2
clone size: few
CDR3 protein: CAWSLQGAGGYGYTF
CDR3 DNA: TGTGCCTGGAGTTTACAGGGGGCGGGAGGCTATGGCTACACCTTC

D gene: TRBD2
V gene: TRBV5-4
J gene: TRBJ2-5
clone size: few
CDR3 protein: CASSSTSGLAGVQETQYF
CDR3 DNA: TGTGCCAGCAGCAGCACCTCCGGACTAGCGGGAGTGCAGGAGACCCAGTACTTC

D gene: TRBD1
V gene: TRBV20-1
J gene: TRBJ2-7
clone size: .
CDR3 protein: CSANKNQGTGYEQYF
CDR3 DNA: TGCAGTGCTAATAAAAACCAAGGGACAGGCTACGAGCAGTACTTC

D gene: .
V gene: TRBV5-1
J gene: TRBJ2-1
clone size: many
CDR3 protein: CASSLVSGKEGNEQFF
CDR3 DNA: TGCGCCAGCAGCTTGGTTTCCGGGAAAGAGGGCAATGAGCAGTTCTTC

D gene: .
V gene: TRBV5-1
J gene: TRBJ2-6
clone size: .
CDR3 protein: CASSLQGAGAGANVLTF
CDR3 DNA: TGCGCCAGCAGCCTCCAGGGCGCTGGCGCTGGGGCCAACGTCCTGACTTTC

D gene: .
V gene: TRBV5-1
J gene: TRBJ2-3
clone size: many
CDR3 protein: CASSLTNQGRDTQYF
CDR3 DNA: TGCGCCAGCAGCTTGACTAACCAGGGCCGGGATACGCAGTATTTT

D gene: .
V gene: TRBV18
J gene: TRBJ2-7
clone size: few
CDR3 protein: CASSPRADYEQYF
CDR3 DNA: TGTGCCAGCTCACCAAGGGCAGACTACGAGCAGTACTTC

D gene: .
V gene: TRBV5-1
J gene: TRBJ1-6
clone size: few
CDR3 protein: CASSVTGSSYNSPLHF
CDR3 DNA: TGCGCCAGCAGCGTGACAGGTTCCTCCTATAATTCACCCCTCCACTTT

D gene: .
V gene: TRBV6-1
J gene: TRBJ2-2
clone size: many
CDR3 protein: CASSYGTPNTGELFF
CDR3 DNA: TGTGCCAGCAGTTACGGGACGCCGAACACCGGGGAGCTGTTTTTT

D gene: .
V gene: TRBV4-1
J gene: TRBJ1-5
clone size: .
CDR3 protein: CASSQGMGRHQPQHF
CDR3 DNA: TGCGCCAGCAGCCAAGGGATGGGACGACATCAGCCCCAGCATTTT

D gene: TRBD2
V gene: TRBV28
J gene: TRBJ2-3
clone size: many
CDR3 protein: CASSSGLAGSDDTQYF
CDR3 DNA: TGTGCCAGCAGCTCTGGACTAGCGGGAAGTGACGATACGCAGTATTTT

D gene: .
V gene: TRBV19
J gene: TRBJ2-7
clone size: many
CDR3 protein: CASSLDTKSSYEQYF
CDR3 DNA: TGTGCCAGTAGTTTGGACACGAAGAGCTCCTACGAGCAGTACTTC

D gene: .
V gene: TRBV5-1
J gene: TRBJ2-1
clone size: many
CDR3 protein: CASVSEFSYNEQFF
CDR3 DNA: TGCGCCAGCGTATCGGAGTTCTCCTACAATGAGCAGTTCTTC

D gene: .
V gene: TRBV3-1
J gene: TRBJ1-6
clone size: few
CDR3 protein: CASSQGTSYNSPLHF
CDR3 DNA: TGTGCCAGCAGCCAAGGGACTTCCTATAATTCACCCCTCCACTTT

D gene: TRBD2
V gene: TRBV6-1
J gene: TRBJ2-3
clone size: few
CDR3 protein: CASLRTSGSIADTQYF
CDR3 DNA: TGTGCCAGCTTGAGGACTAGCGGGAGTATCGCAGATACGCAGTATTTT

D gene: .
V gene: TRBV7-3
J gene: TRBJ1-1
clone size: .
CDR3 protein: CASSFEGTVTEAFF
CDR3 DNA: TGTGCCAGCAGCTTTGAGGGGACGGTCACTGAAGCTTTCTTT

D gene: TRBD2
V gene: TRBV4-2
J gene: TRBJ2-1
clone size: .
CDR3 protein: CASSQETTGGYNEQFF
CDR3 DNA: TGTGCCAGCAGCCAAGAAACTACGGGAGGTTACAATGAGCAGTTCTTC

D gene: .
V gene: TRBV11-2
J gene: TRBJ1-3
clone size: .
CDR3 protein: CASSKRQVGNTIYF
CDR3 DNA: TGTGCCAGCAGCAAACGACAGGTTGGAAACACCATATATTTT

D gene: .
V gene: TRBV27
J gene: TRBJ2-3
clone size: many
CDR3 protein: CASRADSTDTQYF
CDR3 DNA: TGTGCCAGCCGAGCGGATAGCACAGATACGCAGTATTTT

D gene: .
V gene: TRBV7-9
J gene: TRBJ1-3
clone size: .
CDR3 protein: CASSPTEPGNTIYF
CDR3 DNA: TGTGCCAGCAGCCCGACCGAACCTGGAAACACCATATATTTT

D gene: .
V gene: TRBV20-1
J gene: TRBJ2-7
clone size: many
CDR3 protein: CSARDFGGLSYEQYF
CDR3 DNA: TGCAGTGCTAGAGATTTTGGCGGGCTCTCCTACGAGCAGTACTTC

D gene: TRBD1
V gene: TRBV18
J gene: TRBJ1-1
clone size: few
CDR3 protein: CATHRGWSNTEAFF
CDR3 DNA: TGTGCCACCCACAGGGGGTGGTCGAACACTGAAGCTTTCTTT

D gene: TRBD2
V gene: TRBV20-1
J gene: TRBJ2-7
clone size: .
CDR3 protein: CSAPPASGSEQYF
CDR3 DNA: TGCAGTGCCCCCCCCGCTAGCGGGAGCGAGCAGTACTTC

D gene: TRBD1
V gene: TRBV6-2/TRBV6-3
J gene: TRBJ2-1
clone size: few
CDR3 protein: CASSVTGGGSYNEQFF
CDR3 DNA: TGTGCCAGCAGCGTCACAGGGGGCGGCTCCTACAATGAGCAGTTCTTC

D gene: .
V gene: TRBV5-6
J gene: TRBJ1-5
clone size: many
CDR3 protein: CASSLVDQPQHF
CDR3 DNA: TGTGCCAGCAGCTTGGTAGATCAGCCCCAGCATTTT

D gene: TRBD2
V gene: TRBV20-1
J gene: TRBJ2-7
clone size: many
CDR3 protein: CSASPLAGGMVEQYF
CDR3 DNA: TGCAGTGCTAGTCCCCTAGCGGGAGGAATGGTGGAGCAGTACTTC

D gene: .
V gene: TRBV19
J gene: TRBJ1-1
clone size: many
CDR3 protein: CASKRGTEAFF
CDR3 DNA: TGTGCCAGTAAGAGGGGCACTGAAGCTTTCTTT

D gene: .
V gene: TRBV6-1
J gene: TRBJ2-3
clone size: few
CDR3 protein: CASRQLTSLLPDTQYF
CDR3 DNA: TGTGCCAGCAGGCAACTGACTAGTTTGCTTCCAGATACGCAGTATTTT

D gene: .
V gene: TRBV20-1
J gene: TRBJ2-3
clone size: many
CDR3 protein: CSARRGPDTQYF
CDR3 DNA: TGCAGTGCTAGGAGAGGCCCAGATACGCAGTATTTT

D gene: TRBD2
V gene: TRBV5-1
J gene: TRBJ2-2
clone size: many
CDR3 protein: CASSVGTSGHTGELFF
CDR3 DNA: TGCGCCAGCAGCGTGGGGACTAGCGGGCACACCGGGGAGCTGTTTTTT

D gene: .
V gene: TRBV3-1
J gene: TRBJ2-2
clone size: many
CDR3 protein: CASSQGSQMNTGELFF
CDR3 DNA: TGTGCCAGCAGCCAAGGGTCGCAAATGAACACCGGGGAGCTGTTTTTT

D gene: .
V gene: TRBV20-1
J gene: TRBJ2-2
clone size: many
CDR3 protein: CSARDQADANTGELFF
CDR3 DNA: TGCAGTGCTAGAGATCAAGCGGATGCGAACACCGGGGAGCTGTTTTTT

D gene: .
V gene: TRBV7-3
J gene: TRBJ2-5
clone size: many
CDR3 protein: CASSRTPGETQYF
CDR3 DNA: TGTGCCAGCAGCCGGACACCCGGAGAGACCCAGTACTTC

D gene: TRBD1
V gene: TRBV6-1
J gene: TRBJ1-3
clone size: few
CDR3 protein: CASRRGLTGVGNTIYF
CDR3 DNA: TGTGCCAGCAGAAGAGGATTAACAGGGGTTGGAAACACCATATATTTT

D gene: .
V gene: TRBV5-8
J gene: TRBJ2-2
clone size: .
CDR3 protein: CASSRDYTGELFF
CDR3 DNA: TGTGCCAGCAGCCGGGACTACACCGGGGAGCTGTTTTTT

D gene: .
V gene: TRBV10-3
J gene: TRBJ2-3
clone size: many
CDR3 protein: CAISAGLTESTDTQYF
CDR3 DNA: TGTGCCATCAGTGCGGGACTGACCGAGAGCACAGATACGCAGTATTTT

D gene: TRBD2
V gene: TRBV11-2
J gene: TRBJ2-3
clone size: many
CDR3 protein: CASNDDSGRAGPYF
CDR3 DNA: TGTGCCAGCAACGACGATAGCGGGAGGGCAGGCCCGTATTTT

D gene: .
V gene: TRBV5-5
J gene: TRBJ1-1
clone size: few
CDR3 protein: CASRYKTGPNTEAFF
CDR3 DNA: TGTGCCAGCAGGTATAAGACAGGACCGAACACTGAAGCTTTCTTT

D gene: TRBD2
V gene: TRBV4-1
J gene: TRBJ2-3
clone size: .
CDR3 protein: CASSPPSGYRTDTQYF
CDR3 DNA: TGCGCCAGCAGCCCCCCTAGCGGTTATCGCACAGATACGCAGTATTTT

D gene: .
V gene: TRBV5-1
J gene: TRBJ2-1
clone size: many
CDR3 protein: CASSLFQYNEQFF
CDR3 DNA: TGCGCCAGCAGCTTATTTCAGTACAATGAGCAGTTCTTC

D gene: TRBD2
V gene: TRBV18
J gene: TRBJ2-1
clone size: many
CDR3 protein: CASSPGRLAGLDEQFF
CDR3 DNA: TGTGCCAGCTCACCAGGGCGGCTAGCGGGCTTGGATGAGCAGTTCTTC

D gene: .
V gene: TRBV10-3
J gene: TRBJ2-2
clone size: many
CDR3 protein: CAISDGGNTGELFF
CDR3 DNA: TGTGCCATCAGTGATGGAGGGAACACCGGGGAGCTGTTTTTT

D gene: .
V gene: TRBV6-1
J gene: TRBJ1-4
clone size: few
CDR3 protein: CASSATAINEKLFF
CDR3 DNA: TGTGCCAGCAGTGCAACAGCCATTAATGAAAAACTGTTTTTT

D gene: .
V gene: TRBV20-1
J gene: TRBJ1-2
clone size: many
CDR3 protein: CSARSSVLGYGYTF
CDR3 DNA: TGCAGTGCTAGAAGCTCGGTGTTGGGTTATGGCTACACCTTC

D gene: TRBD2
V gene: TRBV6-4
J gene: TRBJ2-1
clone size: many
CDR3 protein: CASSGTSGLHNEQFF
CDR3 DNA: TGTGCCAGCAGTGGTACTAGCGGCCTTCACAATGAGCAGTTCTTC